This T cell receptor (beta chain) was captured in a study of blood T cell repertoires in COVID-19. Study at large: From the United States, Italy and Spain came samples of acute and convalescent COVID-19. Sources were T cells, B-cell-depleted T cells, or PBMCs; the material itself was cDNA or gDNA.

Assay: immunoSEQ multiplex PCR; the TCRdb copy retains only in-frame clones and omits some. Of nearly 60,000 clones detected, about 83% appear once; the ten largest clones hold roughly 4.8%. V shed 6 bases and J shed 6 bases, with 20 bases lying between them. This CDR3 is built from 15 residues. Germline CDR1 MDHEN, CDR2 SYDVKM. The chain joins TRBV28 to TRBJ1-2; D perhaps matches TRBD1 (5 bases). Sequenced material: peripheral blood. The TCR originated in a man between 35 and 55 years old with active COVID-19. The CDR3 bases are TGTGCCAGCAGGGTCGCGGGGGGGGATTCAGATGGCTACACCTTC. It is translated as CASRVAGGDSDGYTF.